This TCR beta chain was obtained from a study of blood T cell repertoires in COVID-19. The wider study: Italy, Spain and the United States were the sources of the convalescent and acute COVID-19 samples. PBMCs, B-cell-depleted T cells, or T cells were the source of the cDNA or gDNA that made up the material.

As handled by the study authors: Estimation of nucleated cell counts was performed using reference gene primer amplification. Clones were sequenced by immunoSEQ multiplex PCR, and TCRdb holds only the in-frame ones, with some missing. The V and J calls and the clone size are those of that table, but D and trimming were determined from the DNA. The sample includes about 57,000 clones, almost 85% of them seen just once. Germline loops: CDR1 SGHTS, CDR2 YDEGEE. V lost 1 base, J lost 4 bases, and 12 bases lay in between. This CDR3 comprises 14 residues. The chain combines TRBV5-8 with TRBJ2-7; D perhaps matches TRBD2 (7 bases). The sequenced sample consisted of peripheral blood. The sequence derives from a woman of 80 years or more with acute or convalescent COVID-19. CDR3 in amino acids: CASSLPRGAYEQYF. The CDR3 coding sequence is TGTGCCAGCAGCTTGCCCCGGGGGGCATACGAGCAGTACTTC.